Described below is a single T cell receptor (beta chain) sequence and its context. The specificity of this receptor is unknown. Within one base of it there is no much larger clone, and no base qualities were kept. TCR beta CDR3 regions were sequenced from DNA using the immunoSEQ Assay. Per the authors' processing: To compute T cell density, TCR beta template counts were normalized to usable DNA, which was estimated by amplifying housekeeping genes. Richness was estimated with the preseqR package, extrapolating to 400,000 templates for PBMC samples and 120,000 templates for tissue samples. Clonality was calculated as one minus Pielou's evenness. Tissue-enriched TCRs were identified by differential abundance testing using productive amino-acid clonotypes, minimum total count 5 and alpha 0.1. Repertoire overlap between compartments was quantified with the Jaccard Index and Morisita Overlap Index. GLIPH grouped TCR beta CDR3s together with public tetramer-defined viral CDR3s, and a viral motif had to include at least three viral sequences and show V-gene enrichment. TCRdb stores this immuneACCESS table with in-frame sequences only. Part of the clones is absent; in the studies checked, under half of the shortfall reflects unresolved V genes, and no reason is known for the rest. The DNA was the basis for D and trimming; V, J and clone size are from that table. This sample has tens of thousands of clones in its table, and about four fifths of those were observed once. The top ten constitute more than 2.5% of the sample.

The data were obtained in a study of T cells in localized non-small cell lung cancer (dated by TCRdb to the early 2020s). Turning to the overall study: T cell repertoires of 236 early-stage NSCLC patients were analyzed, with tumors being compared against uninvolved tumor-adjacent lungs. The cohort was made up of fewer than 250 treatment-naive NSCLC patients whose localized lung tumors had been resected. The mean age of the NSCLC patients was around 67 years, with approximately 130 men and around 100 women.

The investigation overall reported the following: Higher T cell density in blood was associated with longer overall survival, whereas higher clonality in adjacent lung was associated with shorter survival. Because multi-region sequencing of the tumors was not done, intratumor heterogeneity could not be ruled out. Uninvolved tumor-adjacent lung showed the highest T cell clonality, higher than tumor, which suggests more focused antigenic responses in the adjacent lung. A median of 57 of the top 100 tumor clones turned up in the paired uninvolved adjacent lung, and roughly 28 of those clones also ranked among the top 100 of that same adjacent lung. Because of the exploratory design, TCR variables were selected using unadjusted p-values without false-discovery rate correction.

CDR1 and CDR2 are drawn from the germline V gene: MDHEN, SYDVKM. The cysteine opens and the phenylalanine closes a CDR3 of 14 amino acids. Solely the CDR3 DNA is kept, with 42 bases framed from the first base. At the junction V is shortened by 1 base and J by 6 bases; bases outside the gene matches: 6. At diagnosis, tumor, uninvolved tumor-adjacent lung and peripheral blood were collected and then preserved as a mix of FFPE and fresh-frozen material. Blood samples were analyzed as peripheral blood mononuclear cells for TCR repertoire profiling. The sequenced sample was peripheral blood, obtained before any cancer treatment. The V gene is TRBV28 and the J gene is TRBJ2-7; 7 bases in the junction line up with TRBD1. This receptor was taken from a man aged 35 to 69 with stage I lung adenocarcinoma. The CDR3 in this case is CASSLLGTAIEQYF. The sequence in DNA is TGTGCCAGCAGTTTATTAGGGACAGCCATCGAGCAGTACTTC. The CDR3, completed at both ends by the reference TRBV28 and TRBJ2-7 genes, gives the full variable domain DVKVTQSSRYLVKRTGEKVFLECVQDMDHENMFWYRQDPGLGLRLIYFSYDVKMKEKGDIPEGYSVSREKKERFSLILESASTNQTSMYLCASSLLGTAIEQYFGPGTRLTVT.